A selection of T cell receptor beta chains follows, all from one sample in a study of memory CD4+ T cells and cytomegalovirus serostatus. The repertoire was sequenced with immunoSEQ multiplex PCR; TCRdb's copy has only in-frame clones and lacks some. The sample lists about 54,000 clones, around three quarters occurring once. The sample taken for sequencing was memory CD4+ T cells from blood. Receptors were obtained from an adult in good health and CMV-seronegative. Each CDR3 is given with its conserved first and last residue. A D gene is named only where the DNA matches it firmly. Clone sizes are given selectively: once, few, many, or a class where the clone is expanded.

d_gene	v_gene	abundance	j_gene	CDR3aa	CDR3nt
TRBD2	TRBV7-2	.	TRBJ2-2	CASSSSRLAPGELFF	TGTGCCAGCAGCTCTTCGAGACTAGCCCCCGGGGAGCTGTTTTTT
TRBD1	TRBV6-5	few	TRBJ1-2	CASSQNRQGGYGYTF	TGTGCCAGCAGTCAAAACAGACAGGGCGGTTATGGCTACACCTTC
.	TRBV11-2	.	TRBJ1-2	CASSLERNSLYGYTF	TGTGCCAGCAGCTTAGAGAGGAACAGCCTCTATGGCTACACCTTC
.	TRBV10-1	few	TRBJ1-1	CASSESAKPNTEAFF	TGCGCCAGCAGTGAGTCTGCGAAACCGAACACTGAAGCTTTCTTT
TRBD1	TRBV10-3	.	TRBJ2-2	CATRQGLTGELFF	TGTGCCACACGACAGGGGTTAACCGGGGAGCTGTTTTTT
TRBD2	TRBV5-8	once	TRBJ2-3	CASSLNSGGSDTQYF	TGTGCCAGCAGCTTGAATAGCGGGGGGTCAGATACGCAGTATTTT
.	TRBV6-5	once	TRBJ2-7	CASSYSTGRGTYEQYF	TGTGCCAGCAGTTACTCGACCGGGCGGGGAACCTACGAGCAGTACTTC
.	TRBV6-6	.	TRBJ1-1	CASSTGRNTEAFF	TGTGCCAGCAGTACGGGCCGGAACACTGAAGCTTTCTTT
.	TRBV7-2	.	TRBJ1-5	CASSFDSSNQPQHF	TGTGCCAGCAGCTTCGACAGTAGCAATCAGCCCCAGCATTTT
TRBD1	TRBV5-1	.	TRBJ1-3	CASSFTGTAPGRPGNTIYF	TGCGCCAGCAGCTTCACCGGGACAGCGCCCGGTCGGCCTGGAAACACCATATATTTT
.	TRBV10-3	.	TRBJ2-7	CAISGGRFYEQYF	TGTGCCATCAGTGGGGGACGGTTCTACGAGCAGTACTTC
TRBD2	TRBV7-9	once	TRBJ2-1	CASSPAGSGGARSYNEQFF	TGTGCCAGCAGCCCGGCGGGTAGCGGGGGGGCGCGGTCCTACAATGAGCAGTTCTTC
.	TRBV4-1	.	TRBJ1-4	CASSRIGGGGVTNEKLFF	TGCGCCAGCAGCCGAATAGGTGGTGGGGGGGTAACTAATGAAAAACTGTTTTTT
.	TRBV4-3	.	TRBJ1-2	CASSQERGAPGGYTF	TGCGCCAGCAGCCAAGAAAGAGGGGCGCCTGGTGGCTACACCTTC
.	TRBV6-6	.	TRBJ2-1	CASRDRTGWSNEQFF	TGTGCCAGCAGGGATAGAACAGGGTGGTCCAATGAGCAGTTCTTC
TRBD2	TRBV5-1	.	TRBJ2-1	CASSSRTSGPYNEQFF	TGCGCCAGCAGCTCCCGGACTAGCGGGCCCTACAATGAGCAGTTCTTC
TRBD1	TRBV19	few	TRBJ2-2	CASSSWTGRAGELFF	TGTGCCAGTAGTTCTTGGACAGGGCGCGCCGGGGAGCTGTTTTTT
.	TRBV5-1	.	TRBJ1-1	CASSSSGATSEAFF	TGCGCCAGCAGCTCCTCCGGGGCAACCAGTGAAGCTTTCTTT
.	TRBV28	few	TRBJ2-1	CASSPVGHNREQFF	TGTGCCAGCAGCCCGGTCGGTCATAACAGGGAGCAGTTCTTC
.	TRBV27	.	TRBJ1-3	CASSPRSGNTIYF	TGTGCCAGCAGTCCGCGCTCTGGAAACACCATATATTTT
.	TRBV18	.	TRBJ2-2	CASSRRPGTEIAGELFF	TGTGCCAGCTCACGTCGGCCCGGGACGGAAATAGCCGGGGAGCTGTTTTTT
.	TRBV12-5	.	TRBJ1-5	CASELVNTYSNQPQHF	TGTGCTAGTGAGTTGGTAAATACATATAGCAATCAGCCCCAGCATTTT
TRBD1	TRBV28	once	TRBJ2-1	CASSRDRGYGNEQFF	TGTGCCAGCAGCAGAGACAGGGGGTATGGGAATGAGCAGTTCTTC
.	TRBV4-2	.	TRBJ1-5	CASSQARGGGNQPQHF	TGTGCCAGCAGCCAAGCTCGAGGGGGGGGCAATCAGCCCCAGCATTTT
TRBD1	TRBV6-5	few	TRBJ1-2	CASSFRGQGVYGYTF	TGTGCCAGCAGCTTTAGGGGGCAGGGGGTCTATGGCTACACCTTC
TRBD1	TRBV10-3	.	TRBJ1-1	CAIRDRGVNTEAFF	TGTGCCATCAGGGACAGGGGCGTGAACACTGAAGCTTTCTTT
.	TRBV28	.	TRBJ1-3	CASSSDPGGGQAGNTIYF	TGTGCCAGCAGTTCCGACCCCGGGGGGGGGCAAGCTGGAAACACCATATATTTT
.	TRBV9	.	TRBJ1-2	CASSVSRDYGYTF	TGCGCCAGCAGCGTCTCGAGGGACTATGGCTACACCTTC
.	TRBV25-1	.	TRBJ2-5	CASSEWQRETQYF	TGTGCCAGCAGTGAATGGCAGCGTGAGACCCAGTACTTC
TRBD2	TRBV2	.	TRBJ2-3	CASREPGGKTDTQYF	TGTGCCAGCAGGGAGCCGGGAGGGAAAACAGATACGCAGTATTTT
.	TRBV6-6	.	TRBJ2-5	CASSPTDGFQETQYF	TGTGCCAGCAGCCCGACGGACGGTTTCCAAGAGACCCAGTACTTC
TRBD1	TRBV9	.	TRBJ1-2	CASSLTTGYYGYTF	TGTGCCAGCAGCTTAACGACAGGGTACTATGGCTACACCTTC
TRBD1	TRBV4-2	.	TRBJ2-4	CASSPFDLWDRKNIQYF	TGTGCCAGCAGCCCTTTTGATTTATGGGACAGAAAAAACATTCAGTACTTC
.	TRBV28	.	TRBJ2-5	CASRERGVQETQYF	TGTGCCAGCAGGGAGAGGGGAGTCCAAGAGACCCAGTACTTC
.	TRBV7-8	medium-sized	TRBJ1-1	CASSLGTEAFF	TGTGCCAGCAGCTTAGGGACTGAAGCTTTCTTT
TRBD1	TRBV4-3	.	TRBJ1-6	CASSAQKGAYSPLHF	TGCGCCAGCAGCGCCCAGAAGGGGGCCTATTCACCCCTCCACTTT
TRBD1	TRBV19	.	TRBJ2-7	CASTTGTGSSYEQYF	TGTGCCAGTACCACAGGGACAGGGAGCTCCTACGAGCAGTACTTC
.	TRBV9	few	TRBJ1-5	CASSGGDYSNQPQHF	TGTGCCAGCAGCGGAGGGGATTATAGCAATCAGCCCCAGCATTTT
.	TRBV19	few	TRBJ1-5	CASGRPQHF	TGTGCCAGCGGTCGGCCCCAGCATTTT
.	TRBV5-1	.	TRBJ1-1	CASSLEGNTEAFF	TGCGCCAGCAGCTTGGAGGGGAACACTGAAGCTTTCTTT
.	TRBV4-3	once	TRBJ1-2	CASSRTEGYGYTF	TGCGCCAGCAGCCGAACCGAGGGGTATGGCTACACCTTC
.	TRBV5-1	.	TRBJ1-4	CASSLVGADEKLFF	TGCGCCAGCAGCTTGGTAGGGGCGGACGAAAAACTGTTTTTT
.	TRBV20-1	.	TRBJ2-7	CSARGGYEQYF	TGCAGTGCTAGGGGCGGTTACGAGCAGTACTTC
.	TRBV9	.	TRBJ2-1	CASSVAVYSYNEQFF	TGTGCCAGCAGCGTGGCGGTTTACTCCTACAATGAGCAGTTCTTC
.	TRBV4-3	once	TRBJ1-1	CASSQDFRGVEAFF	TGCGCCAGCAGCCAGGACTTTAGGGGCGTAGAAGCTTTCTTT
.	TRBV7-3	.	TRBJ2-6	CASSPGANVLTF	TGTGCCAGCAGCCCTGGGGCCAACGTCCTGACTTTC
.	TRBV19	.	TRBJ1-4	CATRGGSNEKLFF	TGTGCCACGCGGGGGGGCTCTAATGAAAAACTGTTTTTT
.	TRBV2	.	TRBJ1-5	CASRRGSNQPQHF	TGTGCCAGCAGGAGGGGGAGCAATCAGCCCCAGCATTTT